Listed below are T cell receptor beta chains from one sample, sequenced in a study of PD-1 blockade in classical Hodgkin lymphoma. Repertoires were generated with immunoSEQ multiplex PCR, while TCRdb's copy carries only in-frame clones and drops some. The profile shows under 30,000 clones, 85% of them singletons. Sequences were derived from CD4+ T cells from blood, sampled at baseline. Receptor source: a human donor with classical Hodgkin lymphoma. The CDR3 runs from the conserved cysteine through the conserved F or W. A D gene is named only where the DNA matches it firmly.

V gene,D gene,J gene,CDR3 protein
TRBV5-1,TRBD2,TRBJ2-7,CASSIRYGRSYEQYF
TRBV27,-,TRBJ2-7,CASSWGILGDEQYF
TRBV7-9,-,TRBJ2-2,CASSEGRTGELFF
TRBV19,-,TRBJ1-4,CASRPSATNEKLFF
TRBV18,-,TRBJ2-7,CASSQGTASYEQYF
TRBV7-9,TRBD1,TRBJ2-2,CASSPGQGDTGELFF
TRBV28,-,TRBJ1-2,CASRPTNFDGYTF
TRBV5-1,TRBD1,TRBJ1-1,CASSLTGASEAFF
TRBV10-2,TRBD2,TRBJ2-5,CASSEGTSGSQRQETQYF
TRBV6-5,TRBD1,TRBJ1-3,CASKKTGRDTIYF
TRBV19,-,TRBJ1-5,CASTAFKFNNNQPQHF
TRBV13,-,TRBJ1-1,CASSSHQGMNTEAFF
TRBV5-5,-,TRBJ1-3,CASSPGVSSSGNTIYF
TRBV7-2,TRBD2,TRBJ2-2,CASSLTGTSGFVELFF
TRBV14,-,TRBJ1-3,CASSRLLQSSGNTIYF
TRBV15,-,TRBJ2-6,CATSTARSGANVLTF
TRBV29-1,-,TRBJ1-3,CSVETVRGRNTIYF
TRBV6-1,-,TRBJ1-4,CASSRGRALEKLFF
TRBV19,-,TRBJ1-1,CATHRRKNTEAFF
TRBV7-4,-,TRBJ1-1,CASSLAMDSPEHTEAFF
TRBV5-4,-,TRBJ2-7,CASSLGGPSYEQYF
TRBV4-1,-,TRBJ2-7,CASSQQGGFYEQYF
TRBV11-3,-,TRBJ2-4,CASSQEGGAMGIQYF
TRBV6-1,-,TRBJ1-2,CASSDPGYTF
TRBV6-5,TRBD2,TRBJ2-7,CASSYSPSGRAGEQYF
TRBV7-2,-,TRBJ1-3,CASSLGPASGNTIYF
TRBV5-5,-,TRBJ1-3,CASSIPLGSGNTIYF
TRBV6-1,-,TRBJ1-2,CASSEEGLGRIYGYTF
TRBV10-3,-,TRBJ2-7,CAISESGDTFPYF
TRBV5-4,TRBD1,TRBJ2-7,CASSFGTGYEQYF
TRBV7-2,TRBD2,-,CASSLQWEGATQYF
TRBV12-5,-,TRBJ1-1,CASGYLGRGGFMRKAFF
TRBV27,TRBD1,TRBJ1-1,CASSTIGTAPPLMAFF
TRBV18,TRBD2,TRBJ2-1,CASSPMGGRAIEQFF
TRBV4-3,TRBD1,TRBJ1-6,CASSPDFGQGINSPLHF
TRBV7-2,TRBD2,TRBJ2-7,CASSLDPSGYEQYF
TRBV6-1,-,TRBJ1-5,CASSALGNQPQHF
TRBV5-4,-,TRBJ1-5,CASSLDPNQPQHF
TRBV7-2,-,TRBJ2-7,CASSLSGRVSYEQYF
TRBV4-1,-,TRBJ2-5,CASSQGDQETQYF
TRBV27,-,TRBJ2-7,CASSSRQKGEQYF
TRBV30,-,TRBJ2-7,CAWSPYTGFGREQYF
TRBV19,TRBD1,TRBJ1-5,CASRNEPGQGWQPQHF
TRBV5-1,-,-,CASSFLGRAGYEQYF
TRBV11-2,-,TRBJ2-5,CASSLMTGTQETQYF
TRBV11-2,TRBD1,TRBJ2-1,CASSYRGQQFF
TRBV7-2,-,TRBJ2-6,CASSFRARSTGANVLTF
TRBV18,-,TRBJ2-5,CASSPAETQYF
TRBV29-1,TRBD2,TRBJ2-3,CSVDRSGRADTQYF
TRBV6-1,TRBD2,TRBJ2-4,CASSEQLANIQYF
TRBV4-2,-,TRBJ2-4,CASSLSGVDIQYF
TRBV11-3,-,TRBJ1-2,CASSLASGGDYGYTF
TRBV6-1,TRBD1,TRBJ1-2,CASSGDRASGYTF
TRBV14,TRBD1,-,CASSQTGILSYEQYF
TRBV5-6,-,TRBJ2-7,CASSLTDYEQYF
TRBV29-1,TRBD1,TRBJ2-1,CSVEDTGQGEVAQFF
TRBV7-2,TRBD1,TRBJ2-2,CASSPTGTGMSGELFF
TRBV18,-,TRBJ2-7,CASSTGRSYEQYF